Below, one T cell receptor beta chain is given with its context. Its antigen is not identified. This sample is drawn from a study of cytomegalovirus exposure and HLA in healthy donors. Study-level findings and limits: The study recorded 150 to 200 TCR beta chains that were cytomegalovirus-associated.

Here immunoSEQ multiplex PCR was the method, and the copy in TCRdb shows in-frame clones only, minus some. The profile covers about 160,000 clones, with approximately 89% appearing a single time and 10% taken by the ten largest. The sequenced sample consisted of PBMCs. This TCR was recovered from a woman aged 18-35 years in good health and CMV-seropositive.

CDR3 sequence reads: CAIRDSDTQYF. CDR3 DNA: TGTGCCATCAGGGACTCCGACACGCAGTATTTT. The chain employs TRBV10-3 and TRBJ2-3; D possibly corresponds to TRBD2 (5 bases). Trimming shortened V by 6 bases and J by 9 bases, and 10 bases separated the two germline ends. The CDR3 covers 11 residues. The germline V gene has CDR1 ENHRY and CDR2 SYGVKD.